Below are 10 T cell receptor beta chains sequenced from a single sample in a study of T cell responses to AZD1222 COVID-19 vaccine. Repertoires were generated with immunoSEQ multiplex PCR, while TCRdb's copy carries only in-frame clones and drops some. The sample consists of approximately 160,000 clones, just under 95% of them appearing once. The sequencing here drew on peripheral blood, taken on day 0 of AZD1222 vaccination. The source of these receptors is an adult in good health.

V gene TRBV7-9 combines with J gene TRBJ1-2, with TRBD1 as a possible D gene (5 bases). The CDR3 length is 15 residues. Trimming removed 5 bases from V and 6 bases from J, with 19 bases in between. Germline assignment: CDR1 SEHNR and CDR2 FQNEAQ (reference sequence). The CDR3 DNA reads as TGTGCCAGCAGCACCGGGGCGGTGGGGCCCAATGGCTACACCTTC. As protein: CASSTGAVGPNGYTF.

The V gene is TRBV13, the J gene TRBJ1-2; D gene uncertain. This CDR3 spans 13 amino acids. V gave up 2 bases and J gave up 6 bases, with 10 bases separating them. Per the germline V gene, CDR1 is PRHDT and CDR2 is FYEKMQ (reference sequence). The CDR3 is CASSLIRKHGYTF. CDR3 coding DNA: TGTGCCAGCAGCTTAATTCGGAAACATGGCTACACCTTC.

The chain has TRBV11-3 and TRBJ2-5; unclear D gene. V was trimmed by 5 bases and J by 2 bases, leaving 9 bases between them. The CDR3 sequence is 13 residues long. Germline CDR1 reads SGHNT; CDR2 reads YENEEA. CDR3 residues: CASSRGPQETQYF. The DNA of the CDR3 is TGTGCCAGCAGCCGTGGACCACAAGAGACCCAGTACTTC.

V is TRBV29-1 and J is TRBJ1-1, with D possibly TRBD1 on 5 matching bases. CDR3 length: 13 amino acids. The V gene's germline CDR1 is SQVTM and CDR2 ANQGSEA. V gave up 6 bases and J gave up 3 bases, with 14 bases separating them. The CDR3 nucleotides are TGCAGCGTGCCGGGACCCGGGTACACTGAAGCTTTCTTT. Its translation: CSVPGPGYTEAFF.

The chain combines TRBV19 with TRBJ1-6; 7 bases are shared with TRBD1. Germline V gives CDR1 LNHDA, CDR2 SQIVND (reference sequence). The CDR3 loop spans 15 amino acids. The junction had 6 bases not matched to a gene; V was cut back by 6 bases and J by 4 bases. CDR3 in amino acids: CASRQGSPYNSPLHF. CDR3 sequence (DNA): TGTGCCAGTAGACAGGGGAGCCCATATAATTCACCCCTCCACTTT. The variable domain in full, with the rest retrieved from reference TRBV19 and TRBJ1-6, is DGGITQSPKYLFRKEGQNVTLSCEQNLNHDAMYWYRQDPGQGLRLIYYSQIVNDFQKGDIAEGYSVSREKKESFPLTVTSAQKNPTAFYLCASRQGSPYNSPLHFGNGTRLTVT.

This chain joins TRBV6-5 and TRBJ2-7, with 8 bases that match TRBD1. Germline-derived CDR1 and CDR2 are MNHEY and SVGAGI. V shed 6 bases and J 1 base; nucleotides not matched to a gene: 5. The CDR3 runs to 14 residues. The CDR3 DNA follows: TGTGCCAGCAGAAGCCGGACAGGGTCCTACGAGCAGTACTTC. This encodes CASRSRTGSYEQYF.

The CDR3 loop is CASSSLDRGIREQYF. CDR3 in DNA: TGTGCCAGCAGCTCTCTGGACAGGGGAATACGCGAGCAGTACTTC. The V call is TRBV11-2, the J call TRBJ2-7; 9 positions agree with TRBD1. Germline lookup yields CDR1 SGHAT and CDR2 FQNNGV. With V trimmed by 4 bases and J by 6 bases, 10 bases remained unmatched. The CDR3 loop spans 15 amino acids.

The chain employs TRBV7-6 and TRBJ2-5; the match to TRBD2 covers 11 bases. V gave up 3 bases and J gave up 5 bases; unmatched junction bases: 5. The CDR3 extends over 15 amino acids. Germline V gives CDR1 SGHVS, CDR2 FNYEAQ. The CDR3 sequence is CASSFVPSGRETQYF. The CDR3 DNA sequence: TGTGCCAGCAGCTTCGTGCCTAGCGGGAGGGAGACCCAGTACTTC.

The rearrangement uses TRBV5-1 and TRBJ1-1; a possible D gene is TRBD1 (6 bases). Germline-derived CDR1 and CDR2 are SGHRS and YFSETQ. Trimming took 4 bases from V and 1 from J, leaving 11 bases between them. CDR3 length: 14 residues. The CDR3 nucleotides read TGCGCCAGCAGCAAGGACAGTCAGAACACTGAAGCTTTCTTT. This sequence encodes CASSKDSQNTEAFF.

This clone was detected only a few times. The germline gene is not matched at one end of the junction; a read error may be the cause. J is TRBJ2-7 and V is TRBV4-1, with a tentative D call TRBD1 (6 bases). CDR1 and CDR2 from the germline V gene are MGHRA and YSYEKL. CDR3 length equals 13 residues. In DNA, the CDR3 is TGCGCCAGCAGCCAAGATAACGGGGACACCAGTTTCTTC. Translated: CASSQDNGDTSFF.